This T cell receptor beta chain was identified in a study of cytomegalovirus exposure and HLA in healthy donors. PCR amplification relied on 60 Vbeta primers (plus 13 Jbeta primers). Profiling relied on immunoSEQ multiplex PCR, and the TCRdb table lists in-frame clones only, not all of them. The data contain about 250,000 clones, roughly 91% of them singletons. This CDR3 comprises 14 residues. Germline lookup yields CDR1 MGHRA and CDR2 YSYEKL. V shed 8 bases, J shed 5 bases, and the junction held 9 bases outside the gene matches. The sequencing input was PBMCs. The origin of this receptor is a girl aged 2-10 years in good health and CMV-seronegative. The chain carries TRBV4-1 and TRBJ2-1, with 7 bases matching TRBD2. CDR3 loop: CASSWRGTNNEQFF. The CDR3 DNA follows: TGCGCCAGCTCTTGGCGGGGGACCAACAATGAGCAGTTCTTC.